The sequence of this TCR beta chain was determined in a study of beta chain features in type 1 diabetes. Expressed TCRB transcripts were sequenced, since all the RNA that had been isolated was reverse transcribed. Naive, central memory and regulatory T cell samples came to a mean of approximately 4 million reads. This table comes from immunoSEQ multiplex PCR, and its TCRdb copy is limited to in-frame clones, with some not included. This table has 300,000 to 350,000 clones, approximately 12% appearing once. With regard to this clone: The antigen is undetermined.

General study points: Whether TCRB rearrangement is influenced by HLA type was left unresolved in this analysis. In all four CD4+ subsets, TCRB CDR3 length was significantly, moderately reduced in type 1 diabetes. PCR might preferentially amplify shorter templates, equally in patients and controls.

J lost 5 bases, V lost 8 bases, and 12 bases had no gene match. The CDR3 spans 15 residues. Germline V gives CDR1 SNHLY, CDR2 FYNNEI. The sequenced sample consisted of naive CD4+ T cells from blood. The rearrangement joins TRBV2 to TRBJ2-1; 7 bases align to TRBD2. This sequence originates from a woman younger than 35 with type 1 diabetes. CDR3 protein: CASGSAGAGNNEQFF. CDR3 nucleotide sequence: TGTGCCAGCGGTTCGGCGGGAGCAGGAAACAATGAGCAGTTCTTC.